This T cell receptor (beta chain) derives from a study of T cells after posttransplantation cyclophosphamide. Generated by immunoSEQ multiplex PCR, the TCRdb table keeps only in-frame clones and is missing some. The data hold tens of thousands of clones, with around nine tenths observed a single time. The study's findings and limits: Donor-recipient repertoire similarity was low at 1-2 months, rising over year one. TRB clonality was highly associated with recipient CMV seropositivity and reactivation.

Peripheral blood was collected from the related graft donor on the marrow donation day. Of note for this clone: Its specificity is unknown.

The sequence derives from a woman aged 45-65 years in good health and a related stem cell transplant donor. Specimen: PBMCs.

The CDR3 coding sequence is TGCGCCAGCAGCCCCTTTGGGGGGGCCGGTTACTACGAGCAGTACTTC. As protein: CASSPFGGAGYYEQYF. The chain recombines TRBV5-1 with TRBJ2-7; D may be TRBD2 (7 bases). The length of the CDR3 is 16 residues. Deletions cut 4 bases from V and 3 bases from J, with 20 bases between. The germline V gene has CDR1 SGHRS and CDR2 YFSETQ. The variable domain in full, completed from reference TRBV5-1 and TRBJ2-7, reads KAGVTQTPRYLIKTRGQQVTLSCSPISGHRSVSWYQQTPGQGLQFLFEYFSETQRNKGNFPGRFSGRQFSNSRSEMNVSTLELGDSALYLCASSPFGGAGYYEQYFGPGTRLTVT.